The table lists the clone carrying this T cell receptor beta chain with a few counts. Its antigen remains unidentified. The data belong to a study of T cell repertoires in cytomegalovirus infection. Whole-study context: Selected CMV epitopes included recently identified HLA-C-restricted ones as well as well-studied HLA-B-restricted ones. From public TCR beta signatures came an indication of both CMV infection and matching HLA type. Study-level points and caveats: The cumulative frequency of public TCR beta families identified carriers of CMV plus the relevant HLA.

V was pared by 3 bases and J by 5 bases, with 7 bases of the junction left unmatched. The CDR3 runs 15 residues. Per the germline V gene, CDR1 is LNHDA and CDR2 is SQIVND (reference sequence). TCRdb reanalysed the reads using MiXCR and keeps one entry per CDR3 protein. Of 750,000 to 950,000 distinct CDR3 sequences listed, just under 30% were seen once; the top ten hold roughly 14%. V gene TRBV19 combines with J gene TRBJ2-3; 8 positions agree with TRBD2. This specimen was cultured CD8+ T cells from PBMCs, taken from culture after CMV antigen stimulation. The clonotype comes from a human donor in good health (CMV status not recorded). Some clones in this sample may be carry-over from other donors' samples. CDR3 in DNA: TGTGCCAGTAGTATCTCAGCGGGGGTGGGAGATACGCAGTATTTT. This gives the protein CASSISAGVGDTQYF. Full variable domain (remainder filled in from reference TRBV19 and TRBJ2-3): DGGITQSPKYLFRKEGQNVTLSCEQNLNHDAMYWYRQDPGQGLRLIYYSQIVNDFQKGDIAEGYSVSREKKESFPLTVTSAQKNPTAFYLCASSISAGVGDTQYFGPGTRLTVL.